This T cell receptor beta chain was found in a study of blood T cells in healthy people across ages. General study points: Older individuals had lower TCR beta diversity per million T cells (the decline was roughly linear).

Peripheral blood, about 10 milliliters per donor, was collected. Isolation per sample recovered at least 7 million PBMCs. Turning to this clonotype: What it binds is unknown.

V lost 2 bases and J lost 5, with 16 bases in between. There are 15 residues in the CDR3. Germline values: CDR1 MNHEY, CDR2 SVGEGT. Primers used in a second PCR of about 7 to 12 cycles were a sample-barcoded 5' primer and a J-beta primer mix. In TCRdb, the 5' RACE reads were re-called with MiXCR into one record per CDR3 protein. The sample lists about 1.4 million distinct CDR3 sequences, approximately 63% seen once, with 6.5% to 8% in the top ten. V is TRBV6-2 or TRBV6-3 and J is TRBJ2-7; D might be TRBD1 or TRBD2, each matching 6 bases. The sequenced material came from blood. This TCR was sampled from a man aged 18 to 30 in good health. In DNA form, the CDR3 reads TGTGCCAGCAGTTACGGGGGGCCCGAAGGAAACGAGCAGTACTTC. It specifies CASSYGGPEGNEQYF.